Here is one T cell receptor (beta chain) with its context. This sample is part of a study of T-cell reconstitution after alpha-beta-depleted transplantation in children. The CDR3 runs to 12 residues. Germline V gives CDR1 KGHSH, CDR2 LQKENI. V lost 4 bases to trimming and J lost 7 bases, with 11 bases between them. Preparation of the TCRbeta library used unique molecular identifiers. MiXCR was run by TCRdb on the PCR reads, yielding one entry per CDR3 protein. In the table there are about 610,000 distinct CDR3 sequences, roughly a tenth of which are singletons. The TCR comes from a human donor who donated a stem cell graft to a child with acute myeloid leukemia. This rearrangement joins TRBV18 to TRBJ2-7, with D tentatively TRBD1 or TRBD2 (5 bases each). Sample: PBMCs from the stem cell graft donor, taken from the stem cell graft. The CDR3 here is CASSQGTEEQYF. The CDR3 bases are TGTGCCAGCTCACAAGGGACGGAGGAGCAGTACTTC. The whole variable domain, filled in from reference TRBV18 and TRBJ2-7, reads NAGVMQNPRHLVRRRGQEARLRCSPMKGHSHVYWYRQLPEEGLKFMVYLQKENIIDESGMPKERFSAEFPKEGPSILRIQQVVRGDSAAYFCASSQGTEEQYFGPGTRLTVT.